This TCR beta chain was profiled in a study of CD4 T cells in relation to SARS-CoV-2 and coronaviruses. This clone occurred once. The target antigen is unknown. Profiled with immunoSEQ multiplex PCR; TCRdb holds only in-frame clones, not every one. The table lists 21,000 or so clones, more than 70% of them singletons, with 9% to 15% in the top ten. CD4+ T cells from unexposed donors were obtained before the COVID-19 pandemic (2011-2018). Isolation of CD4+ T cells took place after less than 11 days in culture. On days 3 and 7, cultures got half fresh IL-2 medium. Sequenced sample: CD4+ T cells from PBMCs, cultured in vitro. This TCR came from a human donor in good health.

CDR3 DNA: TGTGCCTGGATGGCGGGCACTGAAGCTTTCTTT. Protein: CAWMAGTEAFF. The rearrangement links TRBV30 to TRBJ1-1; D not certain. CDR1 and CDR2 (germline): GTSNPN, SVGIG (reference sequence). Trimming cost V 4 bases and J 4 bases, with 7 bases left between them. CDR3 size: 11 residues.